The 20 T cell receptor beta chains below were found in one sample sequenced in a study of regulatory T cells in long-lasting Graves disease. Noted time point: newly diagnosed GD, antithyroid drugs for less than 3 months. PBMCs provided the RNA from which the TCR library was made. Arm-PCR of CDR3 regions and iRepertoire HTBI primers were the basis on which TCR beta libraries were built. A single record per CDR3 protein comes from TCRdb applying MiXCR to the multiplex PCR reads. The sample yields 410,000 or so distinct CDR3 sequences, approximately 15% seen once. These records were also assigned to another study, of T cells in Graves' hyperthyroidism and ophthalmopathy.

Sequenced here: peripheral blood mononuclear cells (PBMCs), sampled at new diagnosis, from a patient treated with antithyroid drugs. The receptors originated from a woman in her 30s with Graves disease.

This rearrangement joins TRBV5-1 to TRBJ2-3, with D perhaps TRBD1 (5 bases). Trimming removed 4 bases from V and 2 bases from J, with 14 bases in between. Looked up from germline, CDR1 is SGHRS and CDR2 is YFSETQ. The CDR3 contains 15 residues. CDR3 sequence: CASSPIQGYTDTQYF. DNA for the CDR3: TGCGCCAGCAGCCCGATCCAGGGTTACACAGATACGCAGTATTTT. Complete variable domain (other parts from reference TRBV5-1 and TRBJ2-3): KAGVTQTPRYLIKTRGQQVTLSCSPISGHRSVSWYQQTPGQGLQFLFEYFSETQRNKGNFPGRFSGRQFSNSRSEMNVSTLELGDSALYLCASSPIQGYTDTQYFGPGTRLTVL.

This clonotype turned up a few times. The gene calls are TRBV7-9 and TRBJ2-1; the D gene is possibly TRBD1 (6 bases). Trimming took 5 bases from V and 1 from J, leaving 18 bases between them. This CDR3 contains 17 residues. Germline CDR1 reads SEHNR; CDR2 reads FQNEAQ (reference sequence). CDR3 coding DNA: TGTGCCAGCAGCACAGAACAGGGCCTAGAATCCTACAATGAGCAGTTCTTC. Its translation: CASSTEQGLESYNEQFF.

This clonotype was observed at least ten times. The chain has TRBV7-8 and TRBJ2-5; D could derive from TRBD1 or TRBD2 (5 bases each). The CDR3 has 14 residues. CDR1 is SGHVS and CDR2 is FQNEAQ in the germline V gene. Trimming left V 3 bases short and J 2 bases short, with 10 bases between. The CDR3: CASSFSGQQETQYF. The CDR3 nucleotides are TGTGCCAGCAGCTTCTCGGGGCAGCAAGAGACCCAGTACTTC. Based on the CDR3 plus reference TRBV7-8 and TRBJ2-5, the full variable domain is GAGVSQSPRYKVAKRGQDVALRCDPISGHVSLFWYQQALGQGPEFLTYFQNEAQLDKSGLPSDRFFAERPEGSVSTLKIQRTQQEDSAVYLCASSFSGQQETQYFGPGTRLLVL.

This clonotype was seen a few times. V usage is TRBV18 and J usage is TRBJ1-2; D is ambiguous. The germline CDR1 and CDR2 sequences are KGHSH and LQKENI. The CDR3 contains 17 residues. Trimming took off 0 bases at V and 3 bases at J, with 17 bases between the two ends. Written as DNA, the CDR3 is TGTGCCAGCTCACCACCTTTAGGATTTGGGATCGACTATGGCTACACCTTC. It encodes CASSPPLGFGIDYGYTF.

This clonotype was detected many times. CDR3 coding DNA: TGTGCCACCAGTGACCAGGGTCTACAAGAGACCCAGTACTTC. It specifies CATSDQGLQETQYF. The V call is TRBV24-1, the J call TRBJ2-5; D possibly corresponds to TRBD1 (5 bases). This CDR3 has 14 amino acids. CDR1 and CDR2 (germline): KGHDR, SFDVKD. The V and J ends lost 4 bases and 2 bases respectively, with 10 bases between them.

The chain recombines TRBV5-5 with TRBJ2-1, with D possibly TRBD2 on 6 matching bases. Trimming pared 6 bases from V and 0 bases from J, leaving 10 bases between. There are 14 residues in the CDR3. CDR1 is SGHKS and CDR2 is YYEKEE in the germline V gene (reference sequence). The CDR3 spells CASISGDSYNEQFF. The CDR3 DNA follows: TGTGCCAGCATTTCGGGGGACTCCTACAATGAGCAGTTCTTC.

The V call is TRBV28, the J call TRBJ2-5; 10 nucleotides align to TRBD2. This CDR3 contains 15 residues. CDR1 MDHEN and CDR2 SYDVKM come from the germline V gene. CDR3 in amino acids: CAISFRGLALETQYF. Written as DNA, the CDR3 is TGTGCTATCAGTTTTCGGGGACTAGCGTTAGAGACCCAGTACTTC.

This chain joins TRBV27 and TRBJ2-1, with D perhaps TRBD1 or TRBD2 (6 bases each). Germline loops: CDR1 MNHEY, CDR2 SMNVEV (reference sequence). The CDR3 spans 13 residues. V shed 0 bases and J shed 15 bases, with 15 bases lying between them. The CDR3 loop is CASSLSNRAGRFF. The CDR3 coding sequence is TGTGCCAGCAGTTTATCTAACAGGGCGGGGAGGTTCTTC.

This clonotype was seen at least ten times. The J gene is TRBJ1-2, the V gene TRBV20-1, with D possibly matching TRBD1 (6 bases). This CDR3 is built from 13 residues. Germline assignment: CDR1 DFQATT and CDR2 SNEGSKA (reference sequence). V was clipped by 2 bases and J by 8 bases, with 15 bases between them. For the CDR3, the DNA is TGCAGTGCTAGAAGAGGGGGGCAGGGAGGCTACACCTTC. Translated, it gives CSARRGGQGGYTF.

This clonotype was seen ten or more times. This rearrangement joins TRBV30 to TRBJ1-2; 9 nucleotides align to TRBD1. The V gene end was trimmed by 6 bases and the J gene end by 8 bases; junction bases not matched to a gene: 10. The germline V gene encodes CDR1 GTSNPN and CDR2 SVGIG (reference sequence). The CDR3 is made up of 13 amino acids. In DNA, the CDR3 is TGTGCCTGCTTGACAGGGGGGGCTAGAGGCTACACCTTC. Translation: CACLTGGARGYTF.

There are many counts of this clonotype. The chain carries TRBV6-1 and TRBJ2-7, with unresolved D. V was trimmed by 6 bases and J by 1 base, leaving 16 bases between them. The CDR3 loop spans 15 amino acids. Per germline, CDR1 MNHNS and CDR2 SASEGT. CDR3 sequence reads: CASSPQALFSYEQYF. The CDR3 region has the DNA TGTGCCAGCAGCCCCCAGGCGCTCTTTTCCTACGAGCAGTACTTC.

This clonotype was recorded many times. The V gene is TRBV6-1, the J gene TRBJ2-3; D is undetermined. Germline-derived CDR1 and CDR2 are MNHNS and SASEGT. The CDR3 runs to 12 residues. Deletions cut 1 base from V and 10 bases from J, with 9 bases between. The CDR3 DNA reads TGTGCCAGCAGTGAAGGACGATTTGCGCAGTATTTT. The encoded protein is CASSEGRFAQYF.

Written as DNA, the CDR3 is TGTGCCAGCAGCCCCCGGGACTCACACCAAGAGACCCAGTACTTC. Translated, it gives CASSPRDSHQETQYF. The chain carries TRBV6-1 and TRBJ2-5; TRBD2 is a possible D gene (6 bases). CDR3 length: 15 residues. With 6 bases removed from V and 0 bases from J, the gap between germline ends came to 14 bases. Germline V gives CDR1 MNHNS, CDR2 SASEGT.

This clonotype was detected only once. The chain carries TRBV19 and TRBJ2-7, with D tentatively TRBD1 (5 bases). V was cut by 2 bases and J by 2 bases, with 10 bases left in between. Germline CDR1 is LNHDA and CDR2 is SQIVND (reference sequence). The CDR3 covers 14 residues. The CDR3 here is CASSIRTSTYEQYF. CDR3 nucleotides: TGTGCCAGTAGTATAAGGACATCGACCTACGAGCAGTACTTC.

This clonotype has more than one count but fewer than ten. The V and J genes are TRBV4-1 and TRBJ2-1; maybe TRBD1 (6 bases). CDR3 size: 17 residues. V lost 4 bases, J lost 8 bases, and 24 bases lay in between. Germline loops: CDR1 MGHRA, CDR2 YSYEKL. CDR3 coding DNA: TGCGCCAGCAGCCCCAACAGGGCAGCGGTGGACGCGGATGAGCAGTTCTTC. It encodes CASSPNRAAVDADEQFF.

At least ten counts were recorded for this clonotype. The chain carries TRBV12-3 or TRBV12-4 and TRBJ1-6, with 7 bases identical to TRBD1. The CDR3 extends over 14 amino acids. Trimming removed 5 bases from V and 10 bases from J; junction bases left unmatched: 8. The CDR3 is CASSLDRVRSPLHF. Here the CDR3 DNA reads TGTGCCAGCAGTCTCGACAGGGTGAGGTCACCCCTCCACTTT.

This clonotype was seen at least ten times. The chain is built from TRBV11-2 and TRBJ1-2; 7 bases are shared with TRBD1. The trim removed 1 base at V and 1 base at J, leaving 3 bases unmatched. CDR3 size: 15 residues. Germline CDR1 reads SGHAT; CDR2 reads FQNNGV. CDR3 DNA sequence: TGTGCCAGCAGCTTAGGGGGACAGATTAACTATGGCTACACCTTC. Amino acids: CASSLGGQINYGYTF.

This chain joins TRBV20-1 and TRBJ1-4; D unclear. Germline assignment: CDR1 DFQATT and CDR2 SNEGSKA (reference sequence). V dropped 6 bases and J dropped 3 bases, with 14 bases sitting between them. The CDR3 extends over 14 amino acids. The CDR3 sequence: CSASDGLPNEKLFF. In DNA, the CDR3 is TGCAGTGCCTCGGACGGCCTCCCTAATGAAAAACTGTTTTTT.

This chain connects TRBV6-1 to TRBJ2-4; 8 nucleotides agree with TRBD1. The V segment lost 5 bases and the J segment 5 bases; nucleotides outside the gene matches: 14. In germline, CDR1 is MNHNS, CDR2 SASEGT. There are 17 residues in the CDR3. The CDR3 DNA is TGTGCCAGCAGTCGCTTTTTTTGGACAGGGCCTGAAAACATTCAGTACTTC. It translates to CASSRFFWTGPENIQYF.

This clonotype was seen ten or more times. The genes are TRBV18 and TRBJ1-6; 9 bases line up with TRBD1. The CDR3 runs 15 residues. The V segment lost 2 bases and the J segment 10 bases; nucleotides outside the gene matches: 6. CDR1 and CDR2 (germline): KGHSH, LQKENI. CDR3 in DNA: TGTGCCAGCTCACCAGGGAGGACAGGGGTCTCACCCCTCCACTTT. Protein: CASSPGRTGVSPLHF.